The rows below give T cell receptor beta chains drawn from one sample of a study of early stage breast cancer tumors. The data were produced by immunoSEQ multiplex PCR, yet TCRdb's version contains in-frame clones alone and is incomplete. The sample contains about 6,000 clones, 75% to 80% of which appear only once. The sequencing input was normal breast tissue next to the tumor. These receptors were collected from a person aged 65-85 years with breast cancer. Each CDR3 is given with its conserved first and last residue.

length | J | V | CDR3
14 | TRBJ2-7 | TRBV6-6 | CASRMRSPSYEQYF
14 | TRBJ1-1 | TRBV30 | CAWADRGYDTEAFF
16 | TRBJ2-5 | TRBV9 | CASSSGLAGRGETQYF
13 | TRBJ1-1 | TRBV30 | CAWSVGVNTEAFF
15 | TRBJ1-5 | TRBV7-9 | CASSSSDRERQPQHF
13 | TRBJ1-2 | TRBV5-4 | CASSLVGVGGYTF
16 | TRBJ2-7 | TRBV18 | CASSPPDRGIHYEQYF
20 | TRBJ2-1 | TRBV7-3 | CASSSPTSGRGGGSYNEQFF
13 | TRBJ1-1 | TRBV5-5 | CASSLQALTEAFF
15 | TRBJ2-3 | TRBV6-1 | CASSEYASDADTQYF
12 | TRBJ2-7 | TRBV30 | CAWSPDRDEQYF
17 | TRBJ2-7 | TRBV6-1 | CASSDRTSGGNSYEQYF
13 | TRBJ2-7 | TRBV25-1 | CASSERGASREYF
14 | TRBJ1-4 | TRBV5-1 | CASSLGQGNEKLFF
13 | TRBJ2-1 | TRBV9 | CASSATGYNEQFF
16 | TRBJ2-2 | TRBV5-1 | CASSLGRMTNTGELFF
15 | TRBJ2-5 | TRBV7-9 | CASILGGGTQETQYF
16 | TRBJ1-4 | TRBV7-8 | CASINRRGTGSEKLFF
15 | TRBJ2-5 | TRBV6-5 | CASSRDRGIGETQYF
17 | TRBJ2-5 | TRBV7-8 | CASSLVAGGLRGETQYF
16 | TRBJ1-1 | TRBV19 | CASSTTPGLQNTEAFF
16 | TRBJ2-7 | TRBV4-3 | CASSQEGTSGPYEQYF
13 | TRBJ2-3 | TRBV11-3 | CASSPNRADTQYF
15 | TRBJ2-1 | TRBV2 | CASNRLAGVYNEQFF
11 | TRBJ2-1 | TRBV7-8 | CASSLRGEQFF
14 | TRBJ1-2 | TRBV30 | CAWKHPSLDYGYTF
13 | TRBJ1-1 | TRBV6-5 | CASKTVMNTEAFF
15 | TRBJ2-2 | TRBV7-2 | CASSLTGDNTGELFF
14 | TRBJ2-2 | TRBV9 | CASRRQGNTGELFF
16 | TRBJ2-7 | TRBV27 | CASSLGDRGLSYEQYF
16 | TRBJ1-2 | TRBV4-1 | CASSQDSVTTGGGYTF
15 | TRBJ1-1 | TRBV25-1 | CASTTGTGGSKEAFF
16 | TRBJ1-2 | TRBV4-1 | CACSSASAWTSYGYTF
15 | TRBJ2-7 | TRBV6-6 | CASSYLGDRYYEQYF
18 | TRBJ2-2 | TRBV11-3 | CASSLSHSGSVNTGELFF
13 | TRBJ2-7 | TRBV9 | CASSVVSGSEQYF
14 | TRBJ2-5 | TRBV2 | CASRIAGNQETQYF
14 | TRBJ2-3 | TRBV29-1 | CSTSLGEVADTQYF
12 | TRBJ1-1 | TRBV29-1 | CSVDRVNTEAFF
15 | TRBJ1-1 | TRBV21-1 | CASSDRGLGSTEAFF
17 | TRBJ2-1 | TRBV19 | CASSAPGLATSYNEQFF
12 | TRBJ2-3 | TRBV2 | CASKVRGDTQYF
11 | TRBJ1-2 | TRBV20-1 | CSAALPGGYTF
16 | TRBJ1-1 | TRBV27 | CASSLSATGLNTEAFF
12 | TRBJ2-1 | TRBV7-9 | CASSIIYNEQFF
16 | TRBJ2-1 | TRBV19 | CASSIGLPAAYNEQFF
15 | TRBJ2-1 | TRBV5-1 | CASSLSSGSYNEQFF
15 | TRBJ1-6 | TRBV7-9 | CASSLAAGGFSPLHF
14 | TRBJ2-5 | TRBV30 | CAWAGLAFSETQYF
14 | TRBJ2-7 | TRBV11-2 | CASSSGLAGTEQYF
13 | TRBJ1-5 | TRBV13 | CASSFGSNQPQHF
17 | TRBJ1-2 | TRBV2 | CASSGSGGLLILYGYTF
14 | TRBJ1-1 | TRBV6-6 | CASREQGSITEAFF